The 8 T cell receptor beta chains in this list originate from one sample, sequenced in a study of T cells in Graves' hyperthyroidism and ophthalmopathy. The source material, RNA transcripts, was used to amplify TCR beta CDR3 regions. A first-round RT-PCR of the TCR CDR3 used the HTBI primer set. TCRdb redid the calling of the multiplex PCR reads with MiXCR, one entry per CDR3 protein. The table lists roughly 500,000 distinct CDR3 sequences, around 14% of them singletons. The sample comprised blood. All receptors derive from a woman aged 25 to 39 with Graves' hyperthyroidism that later progressed to Graves' ophthalmopathy.

At least ten counts were recorded for this clonotype. The genes are TRBV28 and TRBJ2-1; 8 nucleotides align to TRBD2. Germline CDR1 MDHEN, CDR2 SYDVKM. There are 17 residues in the CDR3. The J segment lost 0 bases and the V segment lost 3 bases, leaving 7 bases of the junction unmatched. The CDR3 region has the DNA TGTGCCAGCAGTTTCAGTAGCGGGGCTAGCTCCTACAATGAGCAGTTCTTC. Residues: CASSFSSGASSYNEQFF.

J is TRBJ2-7 and V is TRBV29-1; a possible D gene is TRBD2 (6 bases). This CDR3 has 15 residues. Germline CDR1 SQVTM, CDR2 ANQGSEA. Trimming cost V 0 bases and J 3 bases, with 15 bases left between them. The CDR3 coding sequence is TGCAGCGTTGAAGAAGCGGGCCCGCCGTTCTACGAGCAGTACTTC. Translation gives CSVEEAGPPFYEQYF.

V and J are TRBV7-9 and TRBJ2-7; TRBD2 matches 13 bases. Losses at the gene ends were 5 bases for V and 4 bases for J; bases not matched to a gene: 5. The CDR3 runs 15 residues. Germline V gene sequence: CDR1 SEHNR, CDR2 FQNEAQ (reference sequence). In DNA, the CDR3 is TGTGCCAGCAGCCCAACTAGCGGGAGGGCGTACGAGCAGTACTTC. Amino acids: CASSPTSGRAYEQYF. Full variable domain (remainder filled in from reference TRBV7-9 and TRBJ2-7): DTGVSQNPRHKITKRGQNVTFRCDPISEHNRLYWYRQTLGQGPEFLTYFQNEAQLEKSRLLSDRFSAERPKGSFSTLEIQRTEQGDSAMYLCASSPTSGRAYEQYFGPGTRLTVT.

In this sample, this clonotype turned up many times. CDR3 residues: CASSDEAGGPQPDTQYF. Written as DNA, the CDR3 is TGTGCCAGCAGTGATGAAGCGGGAGGGCCCCAGCCAGATACGCAGTATTTT. The rearrangement joins TRBV2 to TRBJ2-3; 10 positions match TRBD2. This CDR3 region has 17 residues. The trim removed 3 bases at V and 4 bases at J, leaving 10 bases unmatched. In germline, CDR1 is SNHLY, CDR2 FYNNEI.

This chain joins TRBV5-1 and TRBJ2-2, with D uncertain. V was shortened by 5 bases and J by 6 bases, with 8 bases between the two germline ends. CDR1 is SGHRS and CDR2 is YFSETQ in the germline V gene. The CDR3 consists of 12 residues. The CDR3 DNA follows: TGCGCCAGCAGTGGGCCGTCCGGGGAGCTGTTTTTT. Translation gives CASSGPSGELFF.

The chain carries TRBV29-1 and TRBJ2-7, with TRBD2 identical over 15 bases. Germline CDR1 and CDR2: SQVTM and ANQGSEA. The CDR3 is 16 amino acids. The V segment lost 7 bases and the J segment 5 bases; nucleotides outside the gene matches: 12. The CDR3 coding sequence is TGCAGCGCCAGGGGGACTAGCGGGAGGACTGACAACGAGCAGTACTTC. This gives the protein CSARGTSGRTDNEQYF.

This clonotype was picked up a small number of times. The V gene is TRBV19, the J gene TRBJ1-2, with D tentatively TRBD1 (6 bases). The CDR3 extends over 14 amino acids. The germline V and J ends were trimmed by 5 bases and 2 bases, with 12 bases remaining between them. Germline V lookup: CDR1 LNHDA, CDR2 SQIVND (reference sequence). The CDR3 DNA is TGTGCCAGTAGTCCGGGACACATGAACTATGGCTACACCTTC. It codes for CASSPGHMNYGYTF.

This CDR3 reads CASSSSPTSGRAGELFF. In nucleotides, the CDR3 is TGTGCCAGCAGCTCCTCCCCCACTAGCGGGAGGGCCGGGGAGCTGTTTTTT. The V and J genes are TRBV7-3 and TRBJ2-2, with TRBD2 matching 13 bases. This CDR3 region has 17 residues. Looked up from germline, CDR1 is SGHTA and CDR2 is FQGTGA. Germline trimming cut 4 bases from V and 6 bases from J; bases unmatched to any gene: 8.